This passage covers 11 T cell receptor beta chains from one sample sequenced in a study of T-cell reconstitution after alpha-beta-depleted transplantation in children listed by TCRdb under 2016. Library creation used PCR. These reads were obtained on an Illumina HiSeq 2500. Molecular barcoding was employed in the preparation of TCR libraries, with unique molecular identifiers being used to normalize TCRbeta repertoire quantification. Through fastp at Q25 and MiXCR, TCRdb rebuilt clones from the public reads, retaining in-frame beta chains. Every CDR3 protein is listed once, alongside the most common genes and DNA of its rows. The table for this sample lists about 250,000 distinct CDR3 sequences; roughly 25% of them were counted only once. In total, the top ten clones hold under 5.5% of the sample. Taken with the paper, the label for treatment or condition translates to: allogeneic hematopoietic cell transplantation with graft depleted of TCRalphabeta T cells and CD19 B cells.

The input for sequencing was PBMCs, mostly from graft donor cells, taken 360 days after TCRalphabeta/CD19-depleted stem cell transplant. These receptors all come from a female patient aged 2-9 years who had a stem cell transplant for congenital amegakaryocytic thrombocytopenia, so the T cells may come from the graft donor.

V is TRBV6-2 or TRBV6-3 and J is TRBJ2-3, with D possibly being TRBD2 (5 bases). The V gene lost 6 bases and the J gene lost 4 bases, with 17 bases spanning the gap. The CDR3 has 15 amino acids. Germline assignment: CDR1 MNHEY and CDR2 SVGEGT. The CDR3 region has the DNA TGTGCCAGCAGCCCTGGACTGTTTCGTCCAGATACGCAGTATTTT. Translating it yields CASSPGLFRPDTQYF.

The chain joins TRBV7-8 to TRBJ2-5, with TRBD2 matching over 7 bases. The V gene's germline CDR1 is SGHVS and CDR2 FQNEAQ. V dropped 5 bases and J dropped 5; count of bases not matched to a gene: 8. This CDR3 has 14 amino acids. CDR3 protein: CASSPRLASETQYF. DNA of the CDR3: TGTGCCAGCAGCCCCAGACTAGCTTCGGAGACCCAGTACTTC.

The chain carries TRBV28 and TRBJ1-1, with D perhaps TRBD1 (6 bases). The CDR3 spans 14 residues. Trimming left V 7 bases short and J 0 bases short, with 12 bases between. Germline V lookup: CDR1 MDHEN, CDR2 SYDVKM. The CDR3 bases are TGTGCCAGCATCGCGGACAGTATGAACACTGAAGCTTTCTTT. Translating gives CASIADSMNTEAFF.

The chain carries TRBV11-1 and TRBJ2-2; 7 nucleotides agree with TRBD1. J was trimmed by 1 base and V by 4 bases; bases with no gene match: 12. This CDR3 has 18 amino acids. Germline loops: CDR1 SGHAT, CDR2 FQDESV (reference sequence). The CDR3 protein is CASSWGQPYHLNTGELFF. Here the CDR3 DNA reads TGTGCCAGCAGCTGGGGACAGCCCTACCATCTGAACACCGGGGAGCTGTTTTTT.

This clonotype appeared a few times. This sequence joins TRBV15 and TRBJ2-7; a possible D gene is TRBD2 (6 bases). Germline CDR1 and CDR2: LNHNV and YYDKDF (reference sequence). V lost 0 bases to trimming and J lost 4 bases, with 10 bases between them. CDR3 length: 14 amino acids. CDR3 loop: CATSRDPGTYEQYF. In nucleotides, the CDR3 is TGTGCCACCAGCAGAGATCCGGGGACTTACGAGCAGTACTTC.

The rearrangement uses TRBV5-4 and TRBJ1-1; D is ambiguous. The CDR3 covers 14 residues. CDR1 SGHNT and CDR2 YYREEE come from the germline V gene (reference sequence). Trimming cost V 5 bases and J 1 base, with 12 bases left between them. Written as DNA, the CDR3 is TGTGCCAGCAGGCTCGACGGAAAGAACACTGAAGCTTTCTTT. Residues: CASRLDGKNTEAFF. Full variable domain (outside the CDR3, taken from reference TRBV5-4 and TRBJ1-1): ETGVTQSPTHLIKTRGQQVTLRCSSQSGHNTVSWYQQALGQGPQFIFQYYREEENGRGNFPPRFSGLQFPNYSSELNVNALELDDSALYLCASRLDGKNTEAFFGQGTRLTVV.

The gene calls are TRBV28 and TRBJ2-1, with TRBD2 matching over 14 bases. Germline-derived CDR1 and CDR2 are MDHEN and SYDVKM. The CDR3 length is 15 residues. Unmatched junction bases numbered 5, after V lost 6 bases and J lost 7 bases. CDR3 loop: CASRQRTSGRNEQFF. The CDR3 bases are TGTGCCAGCAGGCAAAGGACTAGCGGGAGGAATGAGCAGTTCTTC. Filled out from reference TRBV28 and TRBJ2-1, the complete variable domain reads DVKVTQSSRYLVKRTGEKVFLECVQDMDHENMFWYRQDPGLGLRLIYFSYDVKMKEKGDIPEGYSVSREKKERFSLILESASTNQTSMYLCASRQRTSGRNEQFFGPGTRLTVL.

This clonotype was counted only a few times. The chain combines TRBV20-1 with TRBJ1-2; tentatively, D is TRBD1 (6 bases). CDR1 and CDR2 (germline): DFQATT, SNEGSKA (reference sequence). CDR3 length equals 14 residues. V was pared by 0 bases and J by 0 bases, with 8 bases between. The CDR3 loop is CSARDRGANYGYTF. The CDR3 coding sequence is TGCAGTGCTAGAGATAGGGGGGCTAACTATGGCTACACCTTC.

This clonotype showed up just a few times. The genes are TRBV24-1 and TRBJ2-1, with unresolved D. Trimming took off 5 bases at V and 0 bases at J, with 13 bases between the two ends. Looked up from germline, CDR1 is KGHDR and CDR2 is SFDVKD. The CDR3 has 16 amino acids. The CDR3 nucleotides read TGTGCCACCAGTGGTCGATCGTTAAGCTCCTACAATGAGCAGTTCTTC. Its translation is CATSGRSLSSYNEQFF.

This clonotype has just a few counts. The J gene is TRBJ2-1, the V gene TRBV5-1; possible D gene TRBD2, 6 bases. This CDR3 is 16 amino acids long. V gave up 6 bases and J gave up 7 bases, with 23 bases separating them. The germline V gene has CDR1 SGHRS and CDR2 YFSETQ. CDR3 loop: CASNLVTSSNGNEQFF. In DNA form, the CDR3 reads TGCGCCAGCAATCTAGTAACTAGCTCCAACGGGAATGAGCAGTTCTTC.

The rearrangement joins TRBV7-2 to TRBJ1-1; TRBD1 aligns across 9 bases. The CDR3 loop spans 14 amino acids. V shed 4 bases and J 5 bases; nucleotides not matched to a gene: 5. Germline assignment: CDR1 SGHTA and CDR2 FQGNSA. CDR3 nucleotides: TGTGCCAGCAGCTGGGACAGGGTCGGGACTGAAGCTTTCTTT. This gives the protein CASSWDRVGTEAFF.